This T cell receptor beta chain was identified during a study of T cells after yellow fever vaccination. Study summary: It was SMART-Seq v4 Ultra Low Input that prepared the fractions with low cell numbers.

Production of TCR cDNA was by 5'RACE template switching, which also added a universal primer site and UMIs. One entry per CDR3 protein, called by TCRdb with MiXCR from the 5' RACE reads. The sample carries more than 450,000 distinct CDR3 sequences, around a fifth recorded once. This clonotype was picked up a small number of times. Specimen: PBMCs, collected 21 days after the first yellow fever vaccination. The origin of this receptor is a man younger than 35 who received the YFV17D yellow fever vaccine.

DNA for the CDR3: TGCGCCAGCAGCTTACAGGGGCTTCAAGATACGCAGTATTTT. This sequence encodes CASSLQGLQDTQYF. The chain uses TRBV5-1 and TRBJ2-3; 7 nucleotides agree with TRBD1. V shed 2 bases and J 5 bases; nucleotides not matched to a gene: 5. The CDR3 runs 14 residues. Germline-derived CDR1 and CDR2 are SGHRS and YFSETQ.